This TCR beta chain stems from a study of T cells in tuberculosis. Study-level background: The T cells targeted glucose monomycolate, a mycobacterial lipid, via CD1B.

Time point noted: new active TB diagnosis, blood taken before or within 7 days of starting treatment. Each clinical donor contributed on average around 100,000 T cells from unsorted cryopreserved PBMC. V lost 5 bases and J lost 7, with 15 bases in between. The CDR3 loop spans 15 amino acids. Germline-derived CDR1 and CDR2 are PRHDT and FYEKMQ (reference sequence). Sequencing was performed with immunoSEQ multiplex PCR; in TCRdb, only in-frame clones are kept and a portion is missing. The repertoire holds about 38,000 clones, with approximately 93% as singletons. Worth noting for this clone: What it recognizes is unknown.

Study-wide points: Active tuberculosis patients had shorter CDR3-alpha; the beta difference was nonsignificant. Cases with active tuberculosis were adults, while controls were adolescents.

Sequenced here: PBMCs, sampled at tuberculosis diagnosis. The TCR originated in an adult with tuberculosis. The chain uses TRBV13 and TRBJ1-6; D gene unclear. CDR3 in amino acids: CASSPEGPANSPLHF. The CDR3 DNA follows: TGTGCCAGCAGCCCAGAGGGCCCAGCGAATTCACCCCTCCACTTT.